The 28 T cell receptor beta chains below come from one sample, sequenced in a study of T cell responses to AZD1222 COVID-19 vaccine. Sequenced by immunoSEQ multiplex PCR; TCRdb stores in-frame clones only, minus some. The sample yields 68,000 or so clones, 80% to 85% seen once. The input for sequencing was peripheral blood, taken on day 0 of AZD1222 vaccination. These receptors were obtained from an adult in good health.

The chain couples TRBV10-2 to TRBJ2-7, with no clear D. Between the trimmed V and J ends, which lost 5 bases and 4 bases, there was a span of 15 bases. The CDR3 totals 14 residues. Per the germline V gene, CDR1 is WSHSY and CDR2 is SAAADI. The CDR3, as DNA: TGCGCCAGCAGTAGAGGACCCTCAACGTACGAGCAGTACTTC. Protein sequence: CASSRGPSTYEQYF.

A single count supports this clone. The chain links TRBV27 to TRBJ1-1, with D possibly matching TRBD1 (6 bases). The germline V and J ends were trimmed by 9 bases and 7 bases, with 30 bases remaining between them. Germline CDR1 and CDR2: MNHEY and SMNVEV (reference sequence). There are 17 residues in the CDR3. CDR3 bases: TGTGCCAGTTCTCCTTCTCGGTACAGGGCGCCCCGTGATGAAGCTTTCTTT. This translates into CASSPSRYRAPRDEAFF.

The J gene is TRBJ1-1, the V gene TRBV2, with unresolved D. V was cut by 3 bases and J by 1 base, with 6 bases left in between. CDR3 size: 13 residues. CDR1 and CDR2 from the germline V gene are SNHLY and FYNNEI. This CDR3 is CASSEVRNTEAFF. The CDR3 DNA sequence: TGTGCCAGCAGTGAGGTTAGGAACACTGAAGCTTTCTTT.

V usage is TRBV3-1 (or the pseudogene TRBV3-2) and J usage is TRBJ2-5; TRBD1 matches 8 bases. This CDR3 spans 15 amino acids. With V trimmed by 3 bases and J by 7 bases, 10 bases remained unmatched. Germline CDR1 and CDR2: LGHDT and YNNKEL (reference sequence). The CDR3 loop is CASSHPTRGRVTQYF. CDR3 nucleotides: TGTGCCAGCAGCCACCCAACCAGGGGGCGGGTGACCCAGTACTTC.

V is TRBV4-2 and J is TRBJ2-7; D is possibly TRBD1 (5 bases). The germline CDR1 and CDR2 sequences are LGHNA and YNFKEQ. This CDR3 has 16 residues. V was shortened by 0 bases and J by 0 bases, with 12 bases between the two germline ends. The CDR3 reads CASSQEDTSGSYEQYF. The CDR3 DNA reads as TGTGCCAGCAGCCAAGAGGACACTTCAGGCTCCTACGAGCAGTACTTC.

CDR3 coding DNA: TGCGCCAGCAGCACAGGGGATCGAGTTCGCACCGGGGAGCTGTTTTTT. This sequence encodes CASSTGDRVRTGELFF. This sequence joins TRBV4-1 and TRBJ2-2; 7 bases line up with TRBD1. This CDR3 region has 16 residues. The germline V gene encodes CDR1 MGHRA and CDR2 YSYEKL. With 5 bases clipped from V and 4 bases from J, the junction kept 10 bases outside the gene matches.

The chain links TRBV6-5 to TRBJ2-6; no firm D call. The germline V and J ends were trimmed by 5 bases and 0 bases, with 8 bases remaining between them. The CDR3 length is 15 residues. From germline, CDR1 is MNHEY and CDR2 SVGAGI. The CDR3 protein is CASSHQVSGANVLTF. The CDR3 bases are TGTGCCAGCAGTCACCAAGTCTCTGGGGCCAACGTCCTGACTTTC.

The chain joins TRBV9 to TRBJ1-5; 7 nucleotides match TRBD1. The CDR3 is 14 amino acids. CDR1 is SGDLS and CDR2 is YYNGEE in the germline V gene. With V trimmed by 0 bases and J by 6 bases, 3 bases remained unmatched. This CDR3 reads CASSVVGGIQPQHF. The CDR3 nucleotides are TGTGCCAGCAGCGTAGTAGGGGGCATTCAGCCCCAGCATTTT.

V is TRBV6-1 and J is TRBJ1-3; D uncertain. V was trimmed by 4 bases and J by 1 base, leaving 14 bases between them. The germline V gene has CDR1 MNHNS and CDR2 SASEGT. This CDR3 is built from 16 residues. The CDR3: CASSVHRHGSGNTIYF. The CDR3 DNA follows: TGTGCCAGCAGTGTACATCGGCATGGGTCTGGAAACACCATATATTTT.

Regarding this clone: At one end, the junction sequence differs from germline, possibly due to a read error. V usage is TRBV7-7 and J usage is TRBJ2-1, with TRBD2 matching 14 bases. Germline V gene data show CDR1 as SSHAT and CDR2 as FNYEAQ (reference sequence). CDR3 length: 15 amino acids. The CDR3 DNA reads as TGTGCTAGCAGCCGGGGACTAGCGGGGGTCACTGAGCAGTTCTTC. This codes for CASSRGLAGVTEQFF.

V and J are TRBV19 and TRBJ2-3, with 9 nucleotides matching TRBD2. Germline V lookup: CDR1 LNHDA, CDR2 SQIVND (reference sequence). Losses at the gene ends were 5 bases for V and 4 bases for J; bases not matched to a gene: 7. This CDR3 has 15 residues. The CDR3 region is CASSLLAGISDTQYF. DNA for the CDR3: TGTGCCAGTAGTTTGCTAGCGGGGATCTCAGATACGCAGTATTTT.

As to this clone: A read error may account for a junction end that differs from germline. The chain joins TRBV4-1 to TRBJ2-1; the match to TRBD1 covers 9 bases. The CDR3 is made up of 16 amino acids. The V gene's germline CDR1 is MGHRA and CDR2 YSYEKL. The chain's CDR3 is CVSSQRRDRVNNEQFF. CDR3 sequence (DNA): TGCGTCAGCAGCCAACGTCGGGACAGGGTAAACAATGAGCAGTTCTTC.

The genes are TRBV5-6 and TRBJ2-2; possibly TRBD1 for D (6 bases). Germline CDR1 and CDR2: SGHDT and YYEEEE. The CDR3 runs 15 residues. V lost 4 bases, J lost 5 bases, and 15 bases lay in between. Written as DNA, the CDR3 is TGTGCCAGCAGCCAGGACAGAGGTTGGACCGGGGAGCTGTTTTTT. Translation: CASSQDRGWTGELFF.

This clone was observed a few times. The rearrangement uses TRBV2 and TRBJ2-7, with D unresolved. The germline V and J ends were trimmed by 8 bases and 1 base, with 6 bases remaining between them. Germline CDR1 SNHLY, CDR2 FYNNEI. This CDR3 contains 11 residues. The CDR3 DNA sequence: TGTGCCAGCGGGGAATCCTACGAGCAGTACTTC. Translated, it gives CASGESYEQYF. The full variable domain, rest sourced from reference TRBV2 and TRBJ2-7, is EPEVTQTPSHQVTQMGQEVILRCVPISNHLYFYWYRQILGQKVEFLVSFYNNEISEKSEIFDDQFSVERPDGSNFTLKIRSTKLEDSAMYFCASGESYEQYFGPGTRLTVT.

This chain uses TRBV15 with TRBJ2-7, with TRBD2 matching over 13 bases. The J segment lost 3 bases and the V segment lost 5 bases, leaving 7 bases of the junction unmatched. The CDR3 sequence is 16 residues long. Looked up from germline, CDR1 is LNHNV and CDR2 is YYDKDF (reference sequence). The chain's CDR3 is CATSRLGTSGVYEQYF. As DNA, the CDR3 is TGTGCCACCAGCCGTCTCGGGACTAGCGGGGTCTACGAGCAGTACTTC.

The CDR3, as DNA: TGTGCCACCAGCAGGGACAGGGGGCGCGAGCAGTACTTC. It yields the protein CATSRDRGREQYF. The chain recombines TRBV15 with TRBJ2-7; 11 positions agree with TRBD1. Germline CDR1 reads LNHNV; CDR2 reads YYDKDF (reference sequence). With 3 bases clipped from V and 6 bases from J, the junction kept 1 base outside the gene matches. The CDR3 consists of 13 residues.

This clone was detected only once. V gene TRBV18 combines with J gene TRBJ1-1, with no clear D. This CDR3 region has 14 residues. The V and J ends lost 3 bases and 1 base respectively, with 9 bases between them. CDR1 is KGHSH, CDR2 LQKENI, per germline. CDR3 region: CASSPQGQNTEAFF. In DNA form, the CDR3 reads TGTGCCAGCTCACCGCAAGGTCAGAACACTGAAGCTTTCTTT. Together with reference TRBV18 and TRBJ1-1, the CDR3 gives the full variable domain: NAGVMQNPRHLVRRRGQEARLRCSPMKGHSHVYWYRQLPEEGLKFMVYLQKENIIDESGMPKERFSAEFPKEGPSILRIQQVVRGDSAAYFCASSPQGQNTEAFFGQGTRLTVV.

The chain combines TRBV5-1 with TRBJ2-1, with D perhaps matching TRBD1 (6 bases). Germline V gives CDR1 SGHRS, CDR2 YFSETQ. V lost 4 bases and J 7 bases, leaving 12 bases between the germline ends. CDR3 length equals 13 residues. The CDR3 region has the DNA TGCGCCAGCAGCGACGGACAGTCAAATGAGCAGTTCTTC. It yields the protein CASSDGQSNEQFF.

The chain has TRBV9 and TRBJ2-7; D is perhaps TRBD2 (6 bases). V was shortened by 0 bases and J by 0 bases, with 10 bases between the two germline ends. The CDR3 has 15 amino acids. In germline, CDR1 is SGDLS, CDR2 YYNGEE. CDR3 bases: TGTGCCAGCAGCGTAGAGGAGGGACCCTCCTACGAGCAGTACTTC. Residues: CASSVEEGPSYEQYF.

The chain joins TRBV2 to TRBJ1-5; 7 bases map to TRBD1. Germline V gene data show CDR1 as SNHLY and CDR2 as FYNNEI. Losses at the gene ends were 5 bases for V and 6 bases for J; bases not matched to a gene: 4. The CDR3 is 13 amino acids. CDR3 sequence reads: CASSTGVGQPQHF. The CDR3 DNA reads TGTGCCAGCAGTACAGGGGTCGGTCAGCCCCAGCATTTT.

V and J are TRBV13 and TRBJ1-1; D is unclear. This CDR3 is 17 amino acids long. Per the germline V gene, CDR1 is PRHDT and CDR2 is FYEKMQ (reference sequence). V lost 3 bases to trimming and J lost 1 base, with 18 bases between them. CDR3 protein: CASSFQPGARPNTEAFF. The CDR3 DNA reads TGTGCCAGCAGCTTTCAGCCGGGAGCTCGGCCGAACACTGAAGCTTTCTTT.

V gene TRBV9 combines with J gene TRBJ1-1; D not resolved. The CDR3 sequence is 14 residues long. Germline V gene data show CDR1 as SGDLS and CDR2 as YYNGEE. V was pared by 0 bases and J by 3 bases, with 9 bases between. This chain's CDR3 is CASSVVGEDTEAFF. The CDR3 DNA reads TGTGCCAGCAGCGTAGTCGGGGAGGACACTGAAGCTTTCTTT. The variable domain in full, completed from reference TRBV9 and TRBJ1-1, reads DSGVTQTPKHLITATGQRVTLRCSPRSGDLSVYWYQQSLDQGLQFLIQYYNGEERAKGNILERFSAQQFPDLHSELNLSSLELGDSALYFCASSVVGEDTEAFFGQGTRLTVV.

The gene calls are TRBV13 and TRBJ1-1; the match to TRBD1 covers 12 bases. The CDR3 spans 18 residues. V was clipped by 5 bases and J by 3 bases; unmatched bases: 13. CDR1 and CDR2 from the germline V gene are PRHDT and FYEKMQ (reference sequence). CDR3 in DNA: TGTGCCAGCAGCGAGGCGGGGACAGGGGGCGTTTTGGACACTGAAGCTTTCTTT. Residues: CASSEAGTGGVLDTEAFF.

The V call is TRBV4-1, the J call TRBJ2-7, with D possibly TRBD2 on 6 matching bases. This CDR3 is built from 13 residues. Germline-derived CDR1 and CDR2 are MGHRA and YSYEKL. V lost 0 bases and J 6 bases, leaving 9 bases between the germline ends. Here the CDR3 reads CASSQEPSAEQYF. The CDR3 nucleotides read TGCGCCAGCAGCCAAGAACCTAGCGCCGAGCAGTACTTC.

The chain has TRBV3-1 (or the pseudogene TRBV3-2) and TRBJ1-2; D remains ambiguous. Germline V gives CDR1 LGHDT, CDR2 YNNKEL (reference sequence). V was clipped by 1 base and J by 8 bases, with 17 bases between them. The CDR3 loop spans 15 amino acids. Written as DNA, the CDR3 is TGTGCCAGCAGCCAAGGTCCCTGGGGATTAATGGGCTACACCTTC. This codes for CASSQGPWGLMGYTF.

The chain joins TRBV7-2 to TRBJ2-3; 8 bases align to TRBD2. Germline V gene sequence: CDR1 SGHTA, CDR2 FQGNSA. This CDR3 is 18 amino acids long. Trimming at V came to 2 bases and at J to 3 bases, leaving 13 bases not matched to a gene. The CDR3: CASSLREFGGGGTDTQYF. CDR3 DNA sequence: TGTGCCAGCAGCTTAAGGGAGTTCGGGGGGGGAGGTACAGATACGCAGTATTTT. Drawing the rest from reference TRBV7-2 and TRBJ2-3, the complete variable domain is GAGVSQSPSNKVTEKGKDVELRCDPISGHTALYWYRQSLGQGLEFLIYFQGNSAPDKSGLPSDRFSAERTGGSVSTLTIQRTQQEDSAVYLCASSLREFGGGGTDTQYFGPGTRLTVL.

This clone has a single count. This chain connects TRBV5-8 to TRBJ1-4; D uncertain. The CDR3 length is 15 residues. Germline loops: CDR1 SGHTS, CDR2 YDEGEE. The V gene lost 2 bases and the J gene lost 0 bases, with 8 bases spanning the gap. CDR3 region: CASSLKAATNEKLFF. In DNA, the CDR3 is TGTGCCAGCAGCTTAAAGGCAGCAACTAATGAAAAACTGTTTTTT.

The chain is built from TRBV7-2 and TRBJ2-1; 16 positions match TRBD2. The junction had 10 bases not matched to a gene; V was cut back by 6 bases and J by 14 bases. CDR1 is SGHTA, CDR2 FQGNSA, per germline. The CDR3 extends over 15 amino acids. CDR3 sequence: CASRPPGTSGGAEFF. The CDR3 bases are TGTGCCAGCAGGCCTCCCGGGACTAGCGGGGGGGCGGAGTTCTTC.